A single sample is the source of the 22 T cell receptor beta chains below, sequenced in a study of cytomegalovirus exposure and HLA in healthy donors (dated by TCRdb to 2015 to 2018). The library came from the immunoSEQ multiplex PCR assay. The multiplex PCR relied on a mix of 60 forward primers for TCR Vbeta segments and 13 reverse primers for TCR Jbeta segments. Drawn from immuneACCESS, this table holds only the in-frame rearrangements with V and J called that TCRdb kept. Clones are partly lost; checked studies trace under half to an unresolved V gene and leave the rest unexplained. In this sample the table shows over 150,000 clones, about 80% of which occur a single time. The ten largest make up 2% to 2.5% of the sample. Sequencing was done on a sample of PBMCs. The origin of the receptors is a man aged 45-60 years in good health and CMV-seropositive.

Worth noting for this clone: Distinct nucleotide sequences in the sample also encode this CDR3. The chain employs TRBV6-5 and TRBJ1-6; weak D call: TRBD1 (6 bases). From germline, CDR1 is MNHEY and CDR2 SVGAGI. Trimming stripped 6 bases from V and 5 bases from J, with 11 bases between. This CDR3 region has 14 residues. The CDR3 nucleotides read TGTGCCAGCAGCCGGACAGTTAATAATTCACCCCTCCACTTT. This encodes CASSRTVNNSPLHF.

The chain couples TRBV7-2 to TRBJ2-1, with 13 bases lining up with TRBD2. Germline V CDR1 and CDR2: SGHTA, FQGNSA. Trimming at V came to 2 bases and at J to 7 bases, leaving 5 bases not matched to a gene. CDR3 length: 16 amino acids. CDR3 residues: CASSLIRTSGGNEQFF. DNA for the CDR3: TGTGCCAGCAGCTTAATACGGACTAGCGGGGGTAATGAGCAGTTCTTC.

This clone was picked up a small number of times. The V gene is TRBV7-9, the J gene TRBJ2-4, with 7 bases aligning to TRBD2. V trimming: 0 bases; J trimming: 4 bases; junction bases outside the gene matches: 3. Germline-derived CDR1 and CDR2 are SEHNR and FQNEAQ (reference sequence). This CDR3 is 15 amino acids long. The CDR3 coding sequence is TGTGCCAGCAGCTTAGCGGGGGGGAAAAAAAACATTCAGTACTTC. This sequence encodes CASSLAGGKKNIQYF.

This clone was observed a handful of times. The chain recombines TRBV18 with TRBJ1-1, with 7 bases identical to TRBD1. This CDR3 has 13 amino acids. J was trimmed by 9 bases and V by 6 bases; bases with no gene match: 10. CDR1 is KGHSH, CDR2 LQKENI, per germline. This CDR3 is CASSPGQPPQAFF. The CDR3, as DNA: TGTGCCAGCTCGCCGGGACAGCCACCCCAAGCTTTCTTT.

This clone was seen only once. The CDR3 sequence: CASSLDTGLAGGENTGELFF. CDR3 coding DNA: TGTGCCAGCAGCTTAGATACGGGACTAGCGGGGGGGGAGAACACCGGGGAGCTGTTTTTT. The gene calls are TRBV11-3 and TRBJ2-2, with TRBD2 matching 16 bases. V was pared by 0 bases and J by 1 base, with 5 bases of the junction left unmatched. The CDR3 loop spans 20 amino acids. Germline CDR1 reads SGHNT; CDR2 reads YENEEA.

J is TRBJ2-7 and V is TRBV7-9; TRBD1 matches at 7 bases. V dropped 6 bases and J dropped 6; count of bases not matched to a gene: 8. The V gene's germline CDR1 is SEHNR and CDR2 FQNEAQ (reference sequence). This CDR3 has 13 amino acids. The DNA of the CDR3 is TGTGCCAGCAGGGGCGCTACAGGGGCCGAGCAGTACTTC. Amino acids: CASRGATGAEQYF.

The CDR3 coding sequence is TGTGCCAGCAGTGCCTCCGTAAACACTGAAGCTTTCTTT. Protein sequence: CASSASVNTEAFF. The V call is TRBV2, the J call TRBJ1-1; the D is unclear. Trimming cost V 4 bases and J 2 bases, with 8 bases left between them. The germline CDR1 and CDR2 sequences are SNHLY and FYNNEI. The CDR3 length is 13 residues.

V usage is TRBV27 and J usage is TRBJ2-5, with a weak D call TRBD2 (6 bases). The CDR3 runs to 12 residues. CDR1 is MNHEY and CDR2 is SMNVEV in the germline V gene (reference sequence). Trimming left V 5 bases short and J 8 bases short, with 12 bases between. CDR3 residues: CASSPLGGTQYF. The CDR3 nucleotides are TGTGCCAGCAGTCCCCTCGGGGGAACCCAGTACTTC.

The chain joins TRBV28 to TRBJ1-6; 7 nucleotides agree with TRBD1. CDR1 and CDR2 (germline): MDHEN, SYDVKM. The CDR3 loop spans 15 amino acids. V trimming: 7 bases; J trimming: 7 bases; junction bases outside the gene matches: 10. The CDR3 region has the DNA TGTGCCAGCACCCCGCCGACAGGGTGGAATTCACCCCTCCACTTT. Translation gives CASTPPTGWNSPLHF.

This chain links TRBV5-5 with TRBJ1-5, with D possibly TRBD1 on 5 matching bases. The ends were cut back, 2 bases at V and 4 bases at J, with 10 bases in the middle. Germline V gene sequence: CDR1 SGHKS, CDR2 YYEKEE (reference sequence). The CDR3 extends over 14 amino acids. The CDR3 sequence: CASSFNTGNQPQHF. The CDR3 nucleotides read TGTGCCAGCAGCTTCAATACAGGTAATCAGCCCCAGCATTTT.

V gene TRBV6-4 combines with J gene TRBJ2-7; TRBD1 aligns across 7 bases. V dropped 9 bases and J dropped 3; count of bases not matched to a gene: 17. Germline V lookup: CDR1 MRHNA, CDR2 SNTAGT. The CDR3 totals 16 residues. The CDR3 loop reads CASVRPGGPPYYEQYF. The DNA for the CDR3 is TGTGCCAGTGTACGCCCAGGGGGTCCCCCATACTACGAGCAGTACTTC.

V usage is TRBV7-6 and J usage is TRBJ2-7; 10 nucleotides agree with TRBD2. The trim removed 0 bases at V and 0 bases at J, leaving 8 bases unmatched. Germline CDR1 and CDR2: SGHVS and FNYEAQ. This CDR3 has 18 amino acids. The CDR3 coding sequence is TGTGCCAGCAGCTTAGCAAGCCCTGGACTAGCGGACTCCTACGAGCAGTACTTC. Protein: CASSLASPGLADSYEQYF.

The chain combines TRBV5-6 with TRBJ1-1; D remains ambiguous. This CDR3 region has 14 residues. Germline V gene sequence: CDR1 SGHDT, CDR2 YYEEEE. V lost 2 bases, J lost 10 bases, and 18 bases lay in between. The CDR3, as DNA: TGTGCCAGCAGCTTTAGCAAACCCAGCTTGGTAGCTTTCTTT. It is translated as CASSFSKPSLVAFF.

The chain joins TRBV10-1 to TRBJ2-3; the D gene is possibly TRBD1 (5 bases). CDR1 is WNHNN and CDR2 is SYGVQD in the germline V gene (reference sequence). The CDR3 spans 14 residues. V was trimmed by 6 bases and J by 4 bases, leaving 14 bases between them. The CDR3 region has the DNA TGCGCCAGCAGCGAAGGGGAAGGGTCAGATACGCAGTATTTT. It yields the protein CASSEGEGSDTQYF.

The CDR3 sequence: CASSKLASGGTDTQYF. CDR3 nucleotides: TGTGCCAGCAGCAAACTAGCGTCGGGGGGCACAGATACGCAGTATTTT. The rearrangement uses TRBV11-3 and TRBJ2-3, with 7 bases lining up with TRBD2. This CDR3 is 16 amino acids long. V lost 5 bases, J lost 1 base, and 9 bases stayed unmatched. The germline gives CDR1 SGHNT, CDR2 YENEEA.

This clone was picked up one time. This chain links TRBV27 with TRBJ2-5, with 10 bases that match TRBD2. This CDR3 comprises 15 residues. The ends lost 0 bases at V and 7 bases at J; junction bases unmatched: 5. Germline assignment: CDR1 MNHEY and CDR2 SMNVEV (reference sequence). The CDR3 loop reads CASSLSPSGGRTQYF. The CDR3 nucleotides are TGTGCCAGCAGTTTATCCCCTAGCGGGGGACGGACCCAGTACTTC.

There are a few counts of this clone. J is TRBJ2-6 and V is TRBV9; no definite D call. Trimming left V 2 bases short and J 2 bases short, with 14 bases between. This CDR3 comprises 17 residues. Per germline, CDR1 SGDLS and CDR2 YYNGEE. CDR3 coding DNA: TGTGCCAGCAGCGTGTCCACCCAAGCGCCTGGGGCCAACGTCCTGACTTTC. This sequence encodes CASSVSTQAPGANVLTF.

The rearrangement joins TRBV7-2 to TRBJ2-7, with 10 bases matching TRBD1. V shed 3 bases and J 5 bases; nucleotides not matched to a gene: 4. Looked up from germline, CDR1 is SGHTA and CDR2 is FQGNSA. This CDR3 has 14 residues. The CDR3 loop reads CASSFDRGRNEQYF. The CDR3 coding sequence is TGTGCCAGCAGCTTTGACAGGGGGCGAAACGAGCAGTACTTC.

The V and J genes are TRBV4-1 and TRBJ1-2; 12 nucleotides agree with TRBD1. Germline CDR1 MGHRA, CDR2 YSYEKL. Unmatched junction bases numbered 6, after V lost 3 bases and J lost 7 bases. The CDR3 loop spans 15 amino acids. The CDR3 DNA is TGCGCCAGCAGCCAGCCGGGACAGGGGGCCTTTGGCTACACCTTC. This codes for CASSQPGQGAFGYTF.

The CDR3 loop is CASSEAPPGEVETQYF. Here the CDR3 DNA reads TGTGCCAGCAGTGAAGCTCCCCCGGGGGAGGTCGAGACCCAGTACTTC. This rearrangement joins TRBV6-1 to TRBJ2-5; tentative D call: TRBD2 (6 bases). The CDR3 length is 16 residues. Trimming took off 0 bases at V and 5 bases at J, with 16 bases between the two ends. CDR1 and CDR2 from the germline V gene are MNHNS and SASEGT.

The chain has TRBV6-1 and TRBJ1-2; 8 nucleotides align to TRBD1. V lost 6 bases, J lost 2 bases, and 5 bases stayed unmatched. The CDR3 covers 14 residues. Germline V gives CDR1 MNHNS, CDR2 SASEGT. The CDR3 loop reads CASRVGQGNYGYTF. The CDR3 nucleotides are TGTGCCAGCAGAGTCGGACAGGGCAACTATGGCTACACCTTC.

This clone was seen a few times. The CDR3 DNA follows: TGTGCCAGCAGACGTTGGACAGGGAGGAATCAGCCCCAGCATTTT. This translates into CASRRWTGRNQPQHF. The chain couples TRBV28 to TRBJ1-5; 8 bases map to TRBD1. CDR3 length: 15 residues. J gave up 4 bases and V 6 bases, and 8 bases lay outside the gene matches. The germline V gene encodes CDR1 MDHEN and CDR2 SYDVKM. The variable domain in full, completed from reference TRBV28 and TRBJ1-5, reads DVKVTQSSRYLVKRTGEKVFLECVQDMDHENMFWYRQDPGLGLRLIYFSYDVKMKEKGDIPEGYSVSREKKERFSLILESASTNQTSMYLCASRRWTGRNQPQHFGDGTRLSIL.